Below are 8 T cell receptor beta chains sequenced from a single sample in a study of T cells after yellow fever vaccination. TCRdb called the 5' RACE reads again in MiXCR, with one record for every CDR3 protein. This sample yields 50,000 to 60,000 distinct CDR3 sequences, of which around 6.2% are seen a single time; 31% belongs to the top ten. Material: PBMCs, either bulk or a sorted T-cell subset (CD4+, CD8+, memory, or dextramer-sorted; not recorded which), obtained on the day of the yellow fever booster vaccination. The receptors here all came from a man younger than 35 who received the YFV17D yellow fever vaccine.

The chain joins TRBV27 to TRBJ1-2, with D possibly TRBD1 on 6 matching bases. The length of the CDR3 is 14 residues. V lost 4 bases and J 4 bases, leaving 13 bases between the germline ends. Per germline, CDR1 MNHEY and CDR2 SMNVEV (reference sequence). CDR3 sequence: CASSSYRDSYGYTF. The CDR3 DNA is TGTGCCAGCAGTTCTTACAGGGATAGCTATGGCTACACCTTC.

This clonotype was counted only a few times. The rearrangement joins TRBV4-1 to TRBJ1-2; no reliable D call. Germline-derived CDR1 and CDR2 are MGHRA and YSYEKL. V lost 4 bases and J 0 bases, leaving 15 bases between the germline ends. The CDR3 has 16 residues. This CDR3 is CASSLRTWNTNYGYTF. CDR3 in DNA: TGCGCCAGCAGCCTTAGGACCTGGAACACTAACTATGGCTACACCTTC.

A few counts support this clonotype. V is TRBV7-6 and J is TRBJ2-7; tentatively, D is TRBD1 (5 bases). From germline, CDR1 is SGHVS and CDR2 FNYEAQ. V lost 6 bases and J 4 bases, leaving 13 bases between the germline ends. This CDR3 spans 13 amino acids. The CDR3 nucleotides are TGTGCCAGCAGGCTCAGGGCTGAGTACGAGCAGTACTTC. Translated: CASRLRAEYEQYF.

This clonotype turned up a few times. The gene calls are TRBV4-3 and TRBJ1-2; D perhaps matches TRBD1 (5 bases). Trimming stripped 2 bases from V and 4 bases from J, with 14 bases between. The CDR3 has 15 residues. Germline CDR1 LGHNA, CDR2 YSLEER. This CDR3 reads CASSQWGYPTYGYTF. The CDR3 coding sequence is TGCGCCAGCAGCCAATGGGGCTATCCCACCTATGGCTACACCTTC.

This clonotype was seen at least ten times. The CDR3 bases are TGTGCCAGCAGTTTTTCGGCGGCCGTGGAGACCCAGTACTTC. Protein: CASSFSAAVETQYF. The V and J genes are TRBV12-3 or TRBV12-4 and TRBJ2-5; the D is unclear. V lost 3 bases to trimming and J lost 5 bases, with 13 bases between them. The CDR3 length is 14 residues.

This clonotype was counted a few times. The chain recombines TRBV7-9 with TRBJ2-1; D unclear. Germline CDR1 SEHNR, CDR2 FQNEAQ (reference sequence). V shed 11 bases and J shed 4 bases, with 21 bases lying between them. This CDR3 is 15 amino acids long. The chain's CDR3 is CAAGPSPPPYNEQFF. CDR3 nucleotide sequence: TGTGCCGCCGGGCCTTCCCCCCCGCCATACAATGAGCAGTTCTTC.

There are a few counts of this clonotype. The V and J genes are TRBV7-9 and TRBJ1-3; a weak D match, TRBD1 (5 bases). The germline V gene has CDR1 SEHNR and CDR2 FQNEAQ (reference sequence). Trimming shortened V by 5 bases and J by 2 bases, and 16 bases separated the two germline ends. There are 16 residues in the CDR3. CDR3 bases: TGTGCCAGCAGCCGGTCGGGGGGAGATGCTGGAAACACCATATATTTT. Amino acid sequence: CASSRSGGDAGNTIYF. The full variable domain, with the rest looked up from reference TRBV7-9 and TRBJ1-3, is DTGVSQNPRHKITKRGQNVTFRCDPISEHNRLYWYRQTLGQGPEFLTYFQNEAQLEKSRLLSDRFSAERPKGSFSTLEIQRTEQGDSAMYLCASSRSGGDAGNTIYFGEGSWLTVV.

This clonotype occurred many times. No DNA is shown, since the ends of the CDR3 on it are uncertain; the CDR3 is the one TCRdb lists. The V and J genes are TRBV7-3 and TRBJ2-2; the table names TRBD1, a call not compared with the DNA. The CDR3 has 13 amino acids, counting both end residues. Germline-derived CDR1 and CDR2 are SGHTA and FQGTGA. The CDR3 is CASGYRRRGSCFF.